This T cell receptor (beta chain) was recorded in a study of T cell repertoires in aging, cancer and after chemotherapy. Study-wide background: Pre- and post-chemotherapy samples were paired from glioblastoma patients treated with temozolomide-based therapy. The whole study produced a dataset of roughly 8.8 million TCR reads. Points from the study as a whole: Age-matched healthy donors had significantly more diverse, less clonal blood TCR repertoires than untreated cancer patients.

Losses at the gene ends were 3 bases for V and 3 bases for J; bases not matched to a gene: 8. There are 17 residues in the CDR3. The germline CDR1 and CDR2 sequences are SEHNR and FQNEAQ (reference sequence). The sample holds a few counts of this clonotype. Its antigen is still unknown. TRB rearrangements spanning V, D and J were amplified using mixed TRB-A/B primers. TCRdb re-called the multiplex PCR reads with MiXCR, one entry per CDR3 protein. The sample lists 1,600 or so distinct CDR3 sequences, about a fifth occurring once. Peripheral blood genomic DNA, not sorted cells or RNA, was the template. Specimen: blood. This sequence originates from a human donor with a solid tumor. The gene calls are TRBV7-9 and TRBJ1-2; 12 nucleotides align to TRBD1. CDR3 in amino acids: CASSLGTGGSRDYGYTF. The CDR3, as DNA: TGTGCCAGCAGCTTGGGGACAGGGGGCAGTAGGGACTATGGCTACACCTTC.